The 32 T cell receptor beta chains listed next were all sequenced from one sample in a study of cytomegalovirus exposure and HLA in healthy donors. PCR used 60 Vbeta primers and 13 Jbeta primers. Using immunoSEQ multiplex PCR, the repertoire was profiled, and TCRdb retains in-frame clones only, with some absent. The table records 90,000 or so clones, roughly 80% of them present only once. Source material: PBMCs. The source of these receptors is a man under 40 in good health and CMV-seropositive.

This chain links TRBV27 with TRBJ2-1; D is perhaps TRBD2 (7 bases). The CDR3 is made up of 16 amino acids. CDR1 is MNHEY and CDR2 is SMNVEV in the germline V gene (reference sequence). V shed 4 bases and J shed 9 bases, with 22 bases lying between them. The CDR3 region is CASSWAGDLGGGEQFF. The DNA of the CDR3 is TGTGCCAGCAGTTGGGCGGGAGACCTCGGAGGGGGTGAGCAGTTCTTC.

V is TRBV19 and J is TRBJ2-2; a weak D match, TRBD1 (6 bases). Germline V lookup: CDR1 LNHDA, CDR2 SQIVND (reference sequence). The CDR3 loop spans 14 amino acids. V was pared by 5 bases and J by 5 bases, with 12 bases between. DNA of the CDR3: TGTGCCAGTAGTTACCAGGGACAAACCGGGGAGCTGTTTTTT. Residues: CASSYQGQTGELFF.

This sequence joins TRBV6-4 and TRBJ1-1; 8 nucleotides agree with TRBD1. CDR1 and CDR2 from the germline V gene are MRHNA and SNTAGT. Trimming took 2 bases from V and 5 from J; bases not matched to a gene: 7. The CDR3 has 15 amino acids. As DNA, the CDR3 is TGTGCCAGCAGTGACGGAACAGGGGGAGGAACTGAAGCTTTCTTT. Translating it yields CASSDGTGGGTEAFF.

The chain is built from TRBV28 and TRBJ2-5; D gene uncertain. Germline CDR1 reads MDHEN; CDR2 reads SYDVKM. V lost 8 bases, J lost 2 bases, and 18 bases lay in between. The CDR3 is 15 amino acids. CDR3 protein: CASLRSSPLQETQYF. Here the CDR3 DNA reads TGTGCCAGCCTCAGGTCCAGTCCGTTACAAGAGACCCAGTACTTC.

This chain links TRBV18 with TRBJ1-2; no clear D. This CDR3 contains 14 residues. V was trimmed by 5 bases and J by 1 base, leaving 11 bases between them. The V gene's germline CDR1 is KGHSH and CDR2 LQKENI. The CDR3 DNA follows: TGTGCCAGCTCATTCGACTCGATTAACTATGGCTACACCTTC. It codes for CASSFDSINYGYTF.

CDR3 loop: CASSDGTGSYNEQFF. The CDR3 bases are TGTGCCAGCAGTGACGGGACAGGCTCCTACAATGAGCAGTTCTTC. V and J are TRBV6-4 and TRBJ2-1; 8 positions agree with TRBD1. The junction had 0 bases not matched to a gene; V was cut back by 2 bases and J by 0 bases. The CDR3 length is 15 residues. Germline CDR1 reads MRHNA; CDR2 reads SNTAGT.

In its sample, this clone was seen once. The chain links TRBV6-5 to TRBJ1-5; D is uncertain. Germline-derived CDR1 and CDR2 are MNHEY and SVGAGI. The CDR3 runs 13 residues. Trimming took 4 bases from V and 3 from J, leaving 7 bases between them. The CDR3 sequence is CASSLSSNQPQHF. As DNA, the CDR3 is TGTGCCAGCAGTTTGTCATCCAATCAGCCCCAGCATTTT.

The V call is TRBV7-2, the J call TRBJ2-2; D is unresolved. V shed 3 bases and J shed 0 bases, with 14 bases lying between them. Per the germline V gene, CDR1 is SGHTA and CDR2 is FQGNSA. The CDR3 runs to 17 residues. CDR3 loop: CASSFTPKTTNTGELFF. The CDR3 region has the DNA TGTGCCAGCAGCTTCACCCCGAAGACAACGAACACCGGGGAGCTGTTTTTT.

This clone was detected once. The chain joins TRBV7-8 to TRBJ2-7, with TRBD2 identical over 9 bases. The germline gives CDR1 SGHVS, CDR2 FQNEAQ. The CDR3 runs 14 residues. Trimming removed 1 base from V and 5 bases from J; junction bases left unmatched: 3. The CDR3 nucleotides are TGTGCCAGCAGCTTAGTGGCTAGCGGGAACGAGCAGTACTTC. Translating it yields CASSLVASGNEQYF.

This chain joins TRBV9 and TRBJ1-1, with a possible D match to TRBD1 (6 bases). The CDR3 length is 15 residues. CDR1 and CDR2 from the germline V gene are SGDLS and YYNGEE. The germline V and J ends were trimmed by 4 bases and 4 bases, with 17 bases remaining between them. CDR3 nucleotide sequence: TGTGCCAGCAGCTTAGGACAGCCGGAGGGCACTGAAGCTTTCTTT. Residues: CASSLGQPEGTEAFF.

The V and J genes are TRBV30 and TRBJ2-1; 12 bases fit TRBD2. The V segment lost 1 base and the J segment 10 bases; nucleotides outside the gene matches: 20. Germline V gene sequence: CDR1 GTSNPN, CDR2 SVGIG (reference sequence). CDR3 size: 19 residues. CDR3 sequence (DNA): TGTGCCTGGAGTGATCAGCTAGCGGGAGGGCCGATGGGTTCAAGGGAGCAGTTCTTC. Amino acids: CAWSDQLAGGPMGSREQFF.

The V and J genes are TRBV5-1 and TRBJ2-7, with TRBD1 identical over 7 bases. The junction had 6 bases not matched to a gene; V was cut back by 3 bases and J by 3 bases. Germline CDR1 reads SGHRS; CDR2 reads YFSETQ. CDR3 size: 14 residues. CDR3 region: CASSWTGILYEQYF. CDR3 DNA: TGCGCCAGCAGCTGGACAGGCATACTCTACGAGCAGTACTTC.

The gene calls are TRBV28 and TRBJ2-2; TRBD1 is a possible D gene (5 bases). V was shortened by 7 bases and J by 4 bases, with 19 bases between the two germline ends. Germline CDR1 and CDR2: MDHEN and SYDVKM. The CDR3 has 16 residues. CDR3 coding DNA: TGTGCCAGCAAATCCGACAGCCCACAGAGCACCGGGGAGCTGTTTTTT. This translates into CASKSDSPQSTGELFF.

This chain joins TRBV29-1 and TRBJ2-1, with a weak D call TRBD2 (6 bases). Germline V gives CDR1 SQVTM, CDR2 ANQGSEA. This CDR3 spans 14 amino acids. Between the trimmed V and J ends, which lost 4 bases and 0 bases, there was a span of 10 bases. CDR3 in amino acids: CSVGGGASYNEQFF. The CDR3 DNA follows: TGCAGCGTTGGCGGAGGGGCCTCCTACAATGAGCAGTTCTTC.

The rearrangement links TRBV25-1 to TRBJ2-7, with D possibly TRBD2 on 5 matching bases. From germline, CDR1 is MGHDK and CDR2 SYGVNS. The germline V and J ends were trimmed by 2 bases and 5 bases, with 13 bases remaining between them. The CDR3 loop spans 14 amino acids. The chain's CDR3 is CASSEAGGKNEQYF. As DNA, the CDR3 is TGTGCCAGCAGTGAAGCGGGCGGTAAAAACGAGCAGTACTTC.

This chain joins TRBV5-4 and TRBJ2-3; TRBD2 agrees at 16 bases. The CDR3 consists of 18 residues. Germline assignment: CDR1 SGHNT and CDR2 YYREEE (reference sequence). Losses at the gene ends were 4 bases for V and 4 bases for J; bases not matched to a gene: 9. The CDR3 nucleotides read TGTGCCAGCAGCCTAGCGGGACTAGCGGGGGGGGGCCCAGATACGCAGTATTTT. Protein sequence: CASSLAGLAGGGPDTQYF.

The V gene is TRBV7-9, the J gene TRBJ2-2; 8 bases agree with TRBD1. The CDR3 is 17 amino acids. Germline V lookup: CDR1 SEHNR, CDR2 FQNEAQ (reference sequence). Trimming removed 5 bases from V and 2 bases from J; junction bases left unmatched: 10. CDR3 residues: CASSTRPTGDNTGELFF. In DNA form, the CDR3 reads TGTGCCAGCAGCACTAGACCGACAGGGGACAACACCGGGGAGCTGTTTTTT.

The chain has TRBV27 and TRBJ2-7, with 9 bases fitting TRBD2. The J segment lost 4 bases and the V segment lost 0 bases, leaving 16 bases of the junction unmatched. Germline V lookup: CDR1 MNHEY, CDR2 SMNVEV (reference sequence). The CDR3 contains 19 residues. The CDR3, as DNA: TGTGCCAGCAGTTTATCCAGCGGGGGGCGCCTACCAGAGGGATACGAGCAGTACTTC. Amino acids: CASSLSSGGRLPEGYEQYF.

V usage is TRBV7-6 and J usage is TRBJ2-2; D ambiguous. The CDR3 sequence is 12 residues long. V lost 6 bases and J lost 5, with 7 bases in between. Germline CDR1 and CDR2: SGHVS and FNYEAQ. In nucleotides, the CDR3 is TGTGCCAGCAGTTTACGGACCGGGGAGCTGTTTTTT. Protein: CASSLRTGELFF.

This clone turned up a few times. In nucleotides, the CDR3 is TGTGCTAGTGGTTTGGTACCAGGGAACACTGAAGCTTTCTTT. It yields the protein CASGLVPGNTEAFF. The chain joins TRBV12-5 to TRBJ1-1; D is ambiguous. This CDR3 is 14 amino acids long. Germline CDR1 LGHNT, CDR2 FRNRAP. The ends were cut back, 0 bases at V and 1 base at J, with 6 bases in the middle.

This clone was found once. This rearrangement joins TRBV5-4 to TRBJ2-5; TRBD2 aligns across 10 bases. The J call may not be correct, given that the DNA end is closer to TRBJ2-7. The CDR3 runs to 15 residues. In germline, CDR1 is SGHNT, CDR2 YYREEE (reference sequence). The CDR3 protein is CASSLPGLAHYEQYF. The CDR3 DNA is TGTGCCAGCAGCTTACCGGGACTAGCGCACTACGAGCAGTACTTC.

The chain is built from TRBV7-8 and TRBJ2-5, with 8 positions matching TRBD2. Per germline, CDR1 SGHVS and CDR2 FQNEAQ. The CDR3 has 16 residues. Trimming removed 2 bases from V and 2 bases from J; junction bases left unmatched: 7. The CDR3 region is CASSLTGLGKQETQYF. CDR3 bases: TGTGCCAGCAGCTTAACGGGACTAGGGAAACAAGAGACCCAGTACTTC.

The rearrangement uses TRBV2 and TRBJ1-5; 8 positions agree with TRBD1. The CDR3 is made up of 14 amino acids. Trimming took 6 bases from V and 3 from J; bases not matched to a gene: 4. CDR1 is SNHLY and CDR2 is FYNNEI in the germline V gene. The CDR3 DNA reads as TGTGCCAGCAGGGGACAGGACTACAATCAGCCCCAGCATTTT. This sequence encodes CASRGQDYNQPQHF.

The rearrangement joins TRBV5-5 to TRBJ1-5; the D gene is possibly TRBD1 (5 bases). The CDR3 has 15 amino acids. Germline CDR1 and CDR2: SGHKS and YYEKEE (reference sequence). Between the trimmed V and J ends, which lost 2 bases and 0 bases, there was a span of 9 bases. CDR3 loop: CASSLVGLSNQPQHF. The CDR3 coding sequence is TGTGCCAGCAGCTTAGTGGGACTTAGCAATCAGCCCCAGCATTTT.

This chain connects TRBV27 to TRBJ2-2; weak D call: TRBD1 (6 bases). Trimming took 3 bases from V and 7 from J, leaving 12 bases between them. CDR1 is MNHEY and CDR2 is SMNVEV in the germline V gene (reference sequence). CDR3 length equals 14 residues. The CDR3 spells CASSLQQGLGELFF. In nucleotides, the CDR3 is TGTGCCAGCAGTTTGCAACAGGGCCTCGGGGAGCTGTTTTTT.

The chain combines TRBV10-3 with TRBJ2-7; D is possibly TRBD1 (6 bases). Germline-derived CDR1 and CDR2 are ENHRY and SYGVKD. The CDR3 consists of 13 residues. V gave up 6 bases and J gave up 5 bases, with 14 bases separating them. CDR3 nucleotide sequence: TGTGCCATCAGCCCCCGGGACATGAACGAGCAGTACTTC. This encodes CAISPRDMNEQYF.

J is TRBJ1-5 and V is TRBV28; 8 bases align to TRBD1. The V segment lost 3 bases and the J segment 8 bases; nucleotides outside the gene matches: 9. Germline V CDR1 and CDR2: MDHEN, SYDVKM. CDR3 size: 15 residues. CDR3: CASSFSDRVLEPQHF. In DNA form, the CDR3 reads TGTGCCAGCAGTTTCTCGGACAGGGTGTTGGAGCCCCAGCATTTT.

The J gene is TRBJ2-5, the V gene TRBV4-1, with 12 positions matching TRBD2. Germline CDR1 MGHRA, CDR2 YSYEKL. The CDR3 contains 18 residues. The J segment lost 0 bases and the V segment lost 3 bases, leaving 8 bases of the junction unmatched. In DNA form, the CDR3 reads TGCGCCAGCAGCCAGGGTACGCTAGCGGGAGGGTACCAAGAGACCCAGTACTTC. It specifies CASSQGTLAGGYQETQYF.

A single count supports this clone. The chain is built from TRBV5-8 and TRBJ2-1, with 7 bases aligning to TRBD2. V shed 3 bases and J 7 bases; nucleotides not matched to a gene: 7. Germline V lookup: CDR1 SGHTS, CDR2 YDEGEE. CDR3 size: 14 residues. Here the CDR3 reads CASSWGLFLNEQFF. Written as DNA, the CDR3 is TGTGCCAGCAGCTGGGGACTATTCTTGAATGAGCAGTTCTTC. Supplemented by reference TRBV5-8 and TRBJ2-1, the full variable domain reads EAGVTQSPTHLIKTRGQQATLRCSPISGHTSVYWYQQALGLGLQFLLWYDEGEERNRGNFPPRFSGRQFPNYSSELNVNALELEDSALYLCASSWGLFLNEQFFGPGTRLTVL.

The rearrangement links TRBV6-5 to TRBJ2-4, with TRBD1 matching over 9 bases. The V segment lost 5 bases and the J segment 5 bases; nucleotides outside the gene matches: 1. This CDR3 has 13 residues. Germline V gene data show CDR1 as MNHEY and CDR2 as SVGAGI. In DNA form, the CDR3 reads TGTGCCAGCAGTCGGACAGGGGAAAACATTCAGTACTTC. Its translation: CASSRTGENIQYF.

J is TRBJ2-3 and V is TRBV27; D gene ambiguous. CDR3 length: 14 amino acids. Germline assignment: CDR1 MNHEY and CDR2 SMNVEV (reference sequence). V dropped 3 bases and J dropped 3 bases, with 10 bases sitting between them. This chain's CDR3 is CASSFRGITDTQYF. CDR3 nucleotides: TGTGCCAGCAGTTTTCGCGGTATAACAGATACGCAGTATTTT.

The chain links TRBV11-2 to TRBJ2-2, with TRBD2 matching 10 bases. The V segment lost 5 bases and the J segment 7 bases; nucleotides outside the gene matches: 7. The CDR3 sequence is 15 residues long. The V gene's germline CDR1 is SGHAT and CDR2 FQNNGV. The CDR3 region is CASSTGLAAGGELFF. CDR3 nucleotide sequence: TGTGCCAGCAGCACTGGACTAGCGGCCGGCGGGGAGCTGTTTTTT.